This section outlines one TCR beta chain sequence together with its context. The target antigen is unknown. Trimming stripped 1 base from V and 5 bases from J, with 12 bases between. The germline CDR1 and CDR2 sequences are SNHLY and FYNNEI. CDR3 length equals 14 residues. In TCRdb, the RT-PCR reads were re-called with MiXCR into one record per CDR3 protein. The sample lists approximately 490,000 distinct CDR3 sequences; approximately 7.8% were seen once. This sample is drawn from a study of response to subunit inactivated influenza vaccine. Study results and caveats: Few additional T cells are recruited per seasonal influenza vaccination, authors suggested.

Here the sequenced sample was PBMCs from blood, taken 23 to 25 months after vaccination. The sequence was obtained from a man between 50 and 75 years old who received an inactivated influenza vaccine. The chain joins TRBV2 to TRBJ2-7; D is ambiguous. The CDR3 nucleotides are TGTGCCAGCAGTGAAGACGTGGGTGGCCACGAGCAGTACTTC. Its translation is CASSEDVGGHEQYF.